The entry below describes one T cell receptor beta chain. The entry originates in a study of early stage breast cancer tumors. The protocol was immunoSEQ multiplex PCR, while the TCRdb copy is restricted to in-frame clones and leaves out a portion. Counted here are about 19,000 clones, approximately 82% occurring once; the ten biggest clones make up around 1.8%. The ends lost 2 bases at V and 5 bases at J; junction bases unmatched: 6. The length of the CDR3 is 15 residues. Germline lookup yields CDR1 SGHTA and CDR2 FQGTGA. The source is a person aged 65-85 years with breast cancer. Sample: blood. V gene TRBV7-3 combines with J gene TRBJ2-1, with 7 bases matching TRBD1. CDR3 bases: TGTGCCAGCAGCTTAGATTCGAGGGGGCACAATGAGCAGTTCTTC. It yields the protein CASSLDSRGHNEQFF.